This is a list of T cell receptor beta chains from one sample in a study of OX40 agonist ivuxolimab in advanced cancers. Sequencing used immunoSEQ multiplex PCR; TCRdb keeps in-frame clones, though not all of them. The sample yields 50,000 to 55,000 clones, roughly 84% seen once. The material was CD4+ or CD8+ T cells sorted from blood, obtained in a trial of the OX40 agonist ivuxolimab. These TCRs come from an adult with an advanced solid tumor such as melanoma, head and neck, liver or kidney cancer. Both conserved end residues are part of each CDR3. D genes are given only for firm matches. The size of a clone is reported for some rows only, either as once, few or many, or as a class for expanded clones.

d_gene | abundance | j_gene | v_gene | CDR3nt | CDR3aa
NA | NA | TRBJ2-7 | TRBV10-3 | TGTGCCATCAGTGCACCCAGCTCCTACGAGCAGTACTTC | CAISAPSSYEQYF
NA | few | TRBJ1-2 | TRBV6-5 | TGTGCCAGCAGACAGCCAGCGTCTAACTATGGCTACACCTTC | CASRQPASNYGYTF
NA | NA | TRBJ2-2 | TRBV21-1 | TGTGCCAGCAGCAAACCTACAGGGGAGTACACCGGGGAGCTGTTTTTT | CASSKPTGEYTGELFF
NA | NA | TRBJ1-1 | TRBV19 | TGTGCCACCGCTAGGAACACTGAAGCTTTCTTT | CATARNTEAFF
NA | NA | TRBJ1-3 | TRBV30 | TGTGCCTGGAGCCGGGGCTCTGGAAACACCATATATTTT | CAWSRGSGNTIYF
NA | NA | TRBJ1-5 | TRBV5-1 | TGCGCCAGCAGCTTACAGGGTGGCAATCAGCCCCAGCATTTT | CASSLQGGNQPQHF
NA | NA | TRBJ2-7 | TRBV5-1 | TGCGCCAGCAGCTTTAGCACAGCTACCTACGAGCAGTACTTC | CASSFSTATYEQYF
NA | NA | TRBJ1-2 | TRBV30 | TGTGCCTGGAGTGGGGGGTATGGCTACACCTTC | CAWSGGYGYTF
NA | NA | TRBJ1-2 | TRBV6-1 | TGTGCCAGCAGTGACGCAGGGGTGGGTGGCTACACCTTC | CASSDAGVGGYTF
TRBD2 | NA | TRBJ2-3 | TRBV5-1 | TGCGCCACCACGGGAGGAAGCACAGATACGCAGTATTTT | CATTGGSTDTQYF
NA | NA | TRBJ2-3 | TRBV10-1 | TGCGCCAGCAGTGAGTCTATGACAGGAGGGGATACGCAGTATTTT | CASSESMTGGDTQYF
NA | NA | TRBJ2-1 | TRBV9 | TGTGCCAGCAGCGTAACATCGACAGGGAGGTCCTACAATGAGCAGTTCTTC | CASSVTSTGRSYNEQFF
NA | NA | TRBJ2-4 | TRBV7-2 | TGTGCCAGCAGCTTTGGGGGTCTGACCATTCAGTACTTC | CASSFGGLTIQYF
NA | NA | TRBJ1-5 | TRBV19 | TGTGCCAGTAAGGTGACAGTTACTAGCAATCAGCCCCAGCATTTT | CASKVTVTSNQPQHF
TRBD2 | NA | TRBJ2-5 | TRBV7-9 | TGTGCCAGCAGCTTAAGGCTAGCGGGGGCCCAAGAGACCCAGTACTTC | CASSLRLAGAQETQYF
NA | NA | TRBJ2-2 | TRBV29-1 | TGCAGCGTTGTAGGCAGGAACACCGGGGAGCTGTTTTTT | CSVVGRNTGELFF
NA | NA | TRBJ1-2 | TRBV28 | TGTGCCAGCCGGGGGGACTATGGCTACACCTTC | CASRGDYGYTF
NA | NA | TRBJ1-2 | TRBV6-6 | TGTGCCAGCAGTTCGAAGGGGTTCAGCTACACCTTC | CASSSKGFSYTF
NA | NA | TRBJ2-3 | TRBV19 | TGTGCCAGTAGTGTACTAGCATACACAGATACGCAGTATTTT | CASSVLAYTDTQYF
NA | NA | TRBJ2-3 | TRBV19 | TGTGCCAGTAGTAGACGATCAGGGGCCACTAGCACAGATACGCAGTATTTT | CASSRRSGATSTDTQYF
NA | NA | TRBJ2-5 | TRBV28 | TGTGCCAGCAGTTTACCGGCCCAAGAGACCCAGTACTTC | CASSLPAQETQYF
TRBD2 | NA | TRBJ2-7 | TRBV4-2 | TGTGCCAGCAGCCTCGGGACTAGCGGGGGGGCCGCCTACGAGCAGTACTTC | CASSLGTSGGAAYEQYF
NA | NA | TRBJ1-2 | TRBV4-2 | TGTGCCAGCAGCCAAGCTGGGGGAGCTTTCTCCTATGGCTACACCTTC | CASSQAGGAFSYGYTF
NA | few | TRBJ1-1 | TRBV4-1 | TGCGCCAGCAGCCGGTCGACCGGGGGCCCTTTCTTT | CASSRSTGGPFF
NA | NA | TRBJ1-2 | TRBV2 | TGTGCCAGCAGTGGGACACCTATCGGGGGCTACACCTTC | CASSGTPIGGYTF
NA | NA | TRBJ1-5 | TRBV6-1 | TGTGCCAGCAGTGAACCTGCGGACGGGAGCAATCAGCCCCAGCATTTT | CASSEPADGSNQPQHF
TRBD1 | NA | TRBJ2-3 | TRBV5-1 | TGCGCCAGCAGCTTGGTAGGACAGGGGGGCCCCACAGATACGCAGTATTTT | CASSLVGQGGPTDTQYF
NA | NA | TRBJ2-5 | TRBV11-3 | TGTGCCAGCAGCTTAGACAGGGAGACCCAGTACTTC | CASSLDRETQYF
TRBD2 | NA | TRBJ2-5 | TRBV5-1 | TGCGCCAGCAGCTTGAGGGGTAGCGGGACTCAAGAGACCCAGTACTTC | CASSLRGSGTQETQYF
NA | NA | TRBJ2-7 | TRBV11-1 | TGTGCCAGCAGCTTAGCGGCGGGACAGTTGTACGAGCAGTACTTC | CASSLAAGQLYEQYF
NA | few | TRBJ2-2 | TRBV2 | TGTGCCAGCAGTGAAACGGTCGCCAATTTGGGCGGGGAGCTGTTTTTT | CASSETVANLGGELFF
NA | NA | TRBJ1-5 | TRBV12-5 | TGTGCTAGTGCCGGAAGGAATATCAACCCCCAGCATTTT | CASAGRNINPQHF
TRBD1 | NA | TRBJ2-2 | TRBV6-6 | TGTGCCAGCAGTTACGGACAGGGGGCGACCGGGGAGCTGTTTTTT | CASSYGQGATGELFF
NA | NA | TRBJ2-5 | TRBV29-1 | TGCAGCGTCGGGGACCAACAAGAGACCCAGTACTTC | CSVGDQQETQYF
NA | NA | TRBJ2-1 | TRBV30 | TGTGCCTGGAGTCGGTGGCAGAGCTCCTACAATGAGCAGTTCTTC | CAWSRWQSSYNEQFF
TRBD2 | NA | TRBJ2-4 | TRBV30 | TGTGCCTGGAGTACCCGACTAGCGGGGACGAACATTCAGTACTTC | CAWSTRLAGTNIQYF
NA | few | TRBJ1-3 | TRBV2 | TGTGCCAGCAGCTTACAGAGAGCCAACTCTGGAAACACCATATATTTT | CASSLQRANSGNTIYF
TRBD1 | NA | TRBJ2-5 | TRBV5-6 | TGTGCCAGCAGCTTACCCGGGACAGACCAAGAGACCCAGTACTTC | CASSLPGTDQETQYF
TRBD1 | NA | TRBJ1-5 | TRBV19 | TGTGCCAGTAGTCGGACAGGGCAGGCGTATAGGGATCAGCCCCAGCATTTT | CASSRTGQAYRDQPQHF
NA | NA | TRBJ2-1 | TRBV28 | TGTGCCAGCAGAAACCAAGGGGGTAATGAGCAGTTCTTC | CASRNQGGNEQFF
NA | NA | TRBJ1-1 | TRBV5-8 | TGTGCCAGCAGCATGGGAGCAGGCACTGAAGCTTTCTTT | CASSMGAGTEAFF
TRBD1 | NA | TRBJ1-2 | TRBV6-1 | TGTGCCAGCAGTGAGCAGGGGGCAGATGGCTACACCTTC | CASSEQGADGYTF
TRBD1 | NA | TRBJ1-3 | TRBV18 | TGTGCCAGCTCACCCTGGGACAGGGGTTCTGGAAACACCATATATTTT | CASSPWDRGSGNTIYF
TRBD2 | NA | TRBJ2-2 | TRBV25-1 | TGTGCCAGCAGCGGAGGACTAGCGGGAGTAAGGGCCGGGGAGCTGTTTTTT | CASSGGLAGVRAGELFF
NA | NA | TRBJ2-1 | TRBV27 | TGTGCCAGCAGTTTAAGACGGTCCGGGTGGGAGCAGTTCTTC | CASSLRRSGWEQFF
TRBD2 | few | TRBJ2-2 | TRBV10-3 | TGTGCCATCACCCCCGGGACTAGCGGGGGGAACACCGGGGAGCTGTTTTTT | CAITPGTSGGNTGELFF
TRBD2 | once | TRBJ2-5 | TRBV2 | TGTGCCAGCAGTGAAAGGCTAGCGGGGACCCAGTACTTC | CASSERLAGTQYF
TRBD2 | NA | TRBJ2-5 | TRBV9 | TGTGCCAGCAGCGTAGGATTACTAGCGGGGGAAGAGACCCAGTACTTC | CASSVGLLAGEETQYF
TRBD2 | NA | TRBJ2-1 | TRBV5-4 | TGTGCCAGCAGCTTGGGGCTAGCGGCGAACTCCTACAATGAGCAGTTCTTC | CASSLGLAANSYNEQFF
NA | NA | TRBJ2-5 | TRBV30 | TGTGCCTGGAGTAACGGACAGCCGGGGGGTCAAGAGACCCAGTACTTC | CAWSNGQPGGQETQYF
NA | NA | TRBJ2-7 | TRBV5-1 | TGCGCCAGCAGCTTTGGATCGGGGGACGAGCAGTACTTC | CASSFGSGDEQYF
NA | NA | TRBJ2-7 | TRBV10-1 | TGCGCCAGCAGTGATGGTGTCAGACCCTACGAGCAGTACTTC | CASSDGVRPYEQYF
NA | NA | TRBJ2-5 | TRBV29-1 | TGCAGCGTTGGGATGGGGCAGGGGATGAAAGAGACCCAGTACTTC | CSVGMGQGMKETQYF
TRBD2 | NA | TRBJ2-3 | TRBV6-6 | TGTGCCAGCAGACGGACTAGCGGGAGGACAGATACGCAGTATTTT | CASRRTSGRTDTQYF